These T cell receptor beta chains were read from a single sample in a study of T cell responses to AZD1222 COVID-19 vaccine. Clones were sequenced by immunoSEQ multiplex PCR, and TCRdb holds only the in-frame ones, with some missing. The top ten hold about 1.5% of the sample, which has 150,000 to 200,000 clones, about 90% seen once. This material consisted of peripheral blood, taken 28 days after the second AZD1222 dose. These receptors all come from an adult who received the AZD1222 COVID-19 vaccine. The CDR3 runs from the conserved cysteine through the conserved F or W. The D gene is left open where the match is weak. Clone sizes are given selectively: once, few, many, or a class where the clone is expanded.

J gene	clone size	V gene	D gene	CDR3 protein	CDR3 DNA
TRBJ2-3	medium-sized	TRBV6-1	TRBD1	CASSEGTVRSTDTQYF	TGTGCCAGCAGTGAGGGGACAGTCCGAAGCACAGATACGCAGTATTTT
TRBJ2-1	-	TRBV20-1	-	CSAPDLHEQFF	TGCAGTGCCCCGGACCTGCATGAGCAGTTCTTC
TRBJ2-1	-	TRBV10-3	-	CAISESIGGGRYNEQFF	TGTGCCATCAGTGAGTCGATAGGGGGGGGCCGATACAATGAGCAGTTCTTC
TRBJ2-7	once	TRBV2	TRBD1	CACPPGQGSYEQYF	TGTGCCTGTCCACCGGGACAGGGGTCCTACGAGCAGTACTTC
TRBJ1-5	-	TRBV5-5	-	CASSSLSDSNQPQHF	TGTGCCAGCAGCTCCCTCTCAGATTCCAATCAGCCCCAGCATTTT
TRBJ1-2	once	TRBV27	TRBD1	CASGGTGGPRYTF	TGTGCCAGCGGTGGAACAGGGGGCCCCCGCTACACCTTC
TRBJ1-1	-	TRBV19	-	CASSKYSEAFF	TGTGCCAGCTCAAAATACTCTGAAGCTTTCTTT
TRBJ2-2	-	TRBV7-9	-	CASSFTKGYRTGELFF	TGTGCCAGCAGCTTCACGAAGGGGTATCGGACCGGGGAGCTGTTTTTT
TRBJ1-5	-	TRBV15	TRBD1	CATSRGDRGNQPQHF	TGTGCCACCAGCAGGGGAGACAGGGGCAATCAGCCCCAGCATTTT
TRBJ1-2	-	TRBV5-6	-	CASQNGGATYGYTF	TGTGCCAGCCAGAACGGGGGGGCTACCTATGGCTACACCTTC
TRBJ1-2	-	TRBV19	-	CASSRTGAGYGYTF	TGTGCCAGTAGTAGAACAGGTGCCGGCTATGGCTACACCTTC
TRBJ2-5	-	TRBV10-3	TRBD2	CAISGTSKKETQYF	TGTGCCATCAGTGGGACTAGCAAAAAAGAGACCCAGTACTTC
TRBJ1-1	-	TRBV7-9	-	CASSLSRDTTHTEAFF	TGTGCCAGCAGCTTATCAAGGGACACCACTCACACTGAAGCTTTCTTT
TRBJ1-2	-	TRBV6-6	TRBD1	CASSYLTGTGGGYTF	TGTGCCAGCAGTTACTTAACCGGGACAGGGGGTGGCTACACCTTC
TRBJ2-1	-	TRBV7-8	TRBD2	CASSLALGGLADFSYNEQFF	TGTGCCAGCAGCTTAGCGCTGGGGGGACTAGCGGATTTCTCCTACAATGAGCAGTTCTTC
TRBJ1-5	-	TRBV6-5	-	CASSYGGTQHF	TGTGCCAGCAGTTACGGAGGTACCCAGCATTTT
TRBJ1-3	-	TRBV7-2	TRBD1	CASSLNRGYGNTIYF	TGTGCCAGCAGCCTTAACAGGGGATATGGAAACACCATATATTTT
TRBJ1-6	-	TRBV2	-	CASSERPQNSPLHF	TGTGCCAGCAGTGAACGTCCACAGAATTCACCCCTCCACTTT
TRBJ1-3	-	TRBV4-1	-	CASSQIPSSGNTIYF	TGCGCCAGCAGCCAGATCCCAAGCTCTGGAAACACCATATATTTT
TRBJ1-5	-	TRBV6-8	-	CASSYSINREQPQHF	TGTGCCAGCAGTTACTCGATTAATAGGGAACAGCCCCAGCATTTT
TRBJ2-7	-	TRBV21-1	-	CASSKARDLAYEQYF	TGTGCCAGCAGCAAAGCTCGGGACTTGGCCTACGAGCAGTACTTC
TRBJ1-2	-	TRBV11-1	-	CASSSRGSKAPYGYTF	TGTGCCAGCAGCTCCCGCGGGAGTAAGGCCCCCTATGGCTACACCTTC
TRBJ1-2	-	TRBV5-1	-	CASSLEAWFGYTF	TGCGCCAGCAGCTTGGAGGCTTGGTTTGGCTACACCTTC
TRBJ2-7	-	TRBV2	TRBD2	CASSSGVTYEQYF	TGTGCCAGCAGTAGCGGGGTTACCTACGAGCAGTACTTC
TRBJ1-5	-	TRBV5-8	-	CASSPSGATEPQHF	TGTGCCAGCAGCCCTTCAGGGGCAACTGAGCCCCAGCATTTT
TRBJ2-3	-	TRBV7-2	-	CASSLGVLSYTQYF	TGTGCCAGCAGCCTGGGAGTCCTCTCCTATACGCAGTATTTT
TRBJ1-6	once	TRBV6-5	-	CASSYEGVEGFSPLHF	TGTGCCAGCAGTTACGAAGGGGTTGAGGGATTTTCACCCCTCCACTTT
TRBJ1-1	once	TRBV5-1	-	CASSLTGQIQAFF	TGCGCCAGCAGCTTGACAGGCCAAATACAAGCTTTCTTT
TRBJ1-5	few	TRBV28	-	CASSLDSNQPQHF	TGTGCCAGCAGTTTAGATAGCAATCAGCCCCAGCATTTT
TRBJ1-1	-	TRBV12-3/TRBV12-4	-	CASSFGGNTEAFF	TGTGCCAGCAGTTTCGGCGGTAACACTGAAGCTTTCTTT
TRBJ1-1	-	TRBV5-6	-	CASSQRLNTEAFF	TGTGCCAGCAGTCAGCGGCTGAACACTGAAGCTTTCTTT
TRBJ1-3	-	TRBV4-2	-	CASSQDLVSGNTIYF	TGTGCCAGCAGCCAAGATCTGGTCTCTGGAAACACCATATATTTT
TRBJ2-3	-	TRBV13	-	CASSFSGVFRDTQYF	TGTGCCAGCAGCTTTTCCGGAGTTTTCCGAGATACGCAGTATTTT
TRBJ1-6	-	TRBV5-6	-	CASSQDTRFNSPLHF	TGTGCCAGCAGCCAAGACACTCGTTTTAATTCACCCCTCCACTTT
TRBJ2-5	-	TRBV9	TRBD1	CASSVSTGGRETQYF	TGTGCCAGCAGCGTATCCACAGGGGGCCGGGAGACCCAGTACTTC
TRBJ1-2	-	TRBV7-2	TRBD1	CASSLAPDRVLKGYTF	TGTGCCAGCAGCTTAGCCCCGGACAGGGTTTTGAAGGGCTACACCTTC
TRBJ1-3	-	TRBV5-4	-	CASSVQRGAPGNTIYF	TGTGCCAGCAGCGTACAGCGGGGCGCGCCTGGAAACACCATATATTTT
TRBJ1-5	-	TRBV6-1	-	CASSEGTWDEPHNQPQHF	TGTGCCAGCAGTGAAGGGACTTGGGACGAGCCGCACAATCAGCCCCAGCATTTT
TRBJ1-6	-	TRBV6-5	-	CASSFRGAGHSPLHF	TGTGCCAGCAGTTTTCGGGGCGCTGGCCATTCACCCCTCCACTTT
TRBJ2-1	-	TRBV21-1	-	CASSKGVRGGYNEQFF	TGTGCCAGCAGCAAAGGGGTTCGGGGGGGATACAATGAGCAGTTCTTC
TRBJ1-6	-	TRBV28	-	CASSLLGGTNSPLHF	TGTGCCAGCAGTTTATTAGGAGGGACCAATTCACCCCTCCACTTT
TRBJ2-3	-	TRBV12-3/TRBV12-4	-	CASRYTNTQYF	TGTGCCAGCAGATACACAAATACGCAGTATTTT
TRBJ1-2	-	TRBV3-1/TRBV3-2	-	CASSHRGGYTF	TGTGCCAGCAGCCATAGGGGTGGCTACACCTTC
TRBJ1-1	-	TRBV29-1	TRBD1	CSAWTGGNTEAFF	TGCAGCGCCTGGACAGGGGGCAACACTGAAGCTTTCTTT
TRBJ2-3	-	TRBV29-1	-	CSVADPKPTDTQYF	TGCAGCGTCGCAGACCCAAAGCCCACAGATACGCAGTATTTT